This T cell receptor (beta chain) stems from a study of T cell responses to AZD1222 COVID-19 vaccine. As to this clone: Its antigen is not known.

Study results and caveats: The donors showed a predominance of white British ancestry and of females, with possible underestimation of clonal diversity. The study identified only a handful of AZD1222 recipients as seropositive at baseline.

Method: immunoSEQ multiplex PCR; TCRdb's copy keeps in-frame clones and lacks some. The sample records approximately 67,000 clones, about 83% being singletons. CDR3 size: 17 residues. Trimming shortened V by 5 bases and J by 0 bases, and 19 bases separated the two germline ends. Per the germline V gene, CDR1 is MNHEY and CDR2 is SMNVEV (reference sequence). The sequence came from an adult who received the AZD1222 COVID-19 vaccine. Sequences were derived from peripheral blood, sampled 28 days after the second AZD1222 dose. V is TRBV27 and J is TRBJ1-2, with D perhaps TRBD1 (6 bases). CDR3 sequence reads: CASSRQTGLGANYGYTF. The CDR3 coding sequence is TGTGCCAGCAGTCGACAAACAGGGTTGGGGGCTAACTATGGCTACACCTTC.